Presented here are 20 T cell receptor beta chains from one specimen sequenced in a study of T cell responses to AZD1222 COVID-19 vaccine. The method was immunoSEQ multiplex PCR; TCRdb's version includes in-frame clones alone and lacks a portion of them. The sample records 100,000 to 120,000 clones, roughly 90% being singletons. Material: peripheral blood, obtained 28 days after the second AZD1222 dose. The origin of the receptors is an adult who received the AZD1222 COVID-19 vaccine.

The rearrangement joins TRBV7-8 to TRBJ2-7; TRBD1 might be the D (7 bases). Trimming removed 4 bases from V and 3 bases from J, with 16 bases in between. Germline values: CDR1 SGHVS, CDR2 FQNEAQ. The CDR3 runs to 15 residues. The CDR3 spells CASSWRDSQNYEQYF. The DNA for the CDR3 is TGTGCCAGCAGCTGGCGGGACAGCCAGAACTACGAGCAGTACTTC.

This clone showed up just once. The J gene is TRBJ2-1, the V gene TRBV27; D not certain. CDR1 and CDR2 from the germline V gene are MNHEY and SMNVEV (reference sequence). This CDR3 is built from 16 residues. With 2 bases removed from V and 6 bases from J, the gap between germline ends came to 17 bases. The CDR3 is CASSLSIVSPANEQFF. In DNA, the CDR3 is TGTGCCAGCAGTTTAAGTATTGTCTCTCCCGCCAATGAGCAGTTCTTC.

This clone was observed a single time. The chain uses TRBV19 and TRBJ2-3, with D perhaps matching TRBD1 (5 bases). The V and J ends lost 5 bases and 1 base respectively, with 10 bases between them. CDR1 is LNHDA, CDR2 SQIVND, per germline (reference sequence). CDR3 length equals 14 residues. This chain's CDR3 is CASSRQGGTDTQYF. DNA for the CDR3: TGTGCCAGTAGTCGCCAGGGTGGCACAGATACGCAGTATTTT.

This chain connects TRBV10-1 to TRBJ2-3; no firm D call. The CDR3 loop spans 12 amino acids. Trimming stripped 4 bases from V and 11 bases from J, with 13 bases between. In germline, CDR1 is WNHNN, CDR2 SYGVQD (reference sequence). The chain's CDR3 is CASSGSPNKQYF. The CDR3 DNA sequence: TGCGCCAGCAGTGGTTCACCCAATAAGCAGTATTTT.

This chain uses TRBV19 with TRBJ1-4; the match to TRBD1 covers 9 bases. The CDR3 is 16 residues long. CDR1 and CDR2 from the germline V gene are LNHDA and SQIVND (reference sequence). The V segment lost 3 bases and the J segment 6 bases; nucleotides outside the gene matches: 8. The CDR3 here is CASSIRPGTGYEKLFF. The CDR3 DNA follows: TGTGCCAGTAGTATCCGACCAGGGACAGGGTATGAAAAACTGTTTTTT.

This clone was detected ten times or more. This sequence joins TRBV28 and TRBJ2-3, with 12 bases aligning to TRBD2. Per germline, CDR1 MDHEN and CDR2 SYDVKM. V lost 3 bases to trimming and J lost 0 bases; unmatched junction nucleotides: 19. CDR3 length: 22 amino acids. The CDR3 loop reads CASSFGWLAGGGPGDSTDTQYF. Here the CDR3 DNA reads TGTGCCAGCAGTTTTGGGTGGCTAGCGGGAGGGGGGCCCGGAGATAGCACAGATACGCAGTATTTT. Supplemented by reference TRBV28 and TRBJ2-3, the full variable domain reads DVKVTQSSRYLVKRTGEKVFLECVQDMDHENMFWYRQDPGLGLRLIYFSYDVKMKEKGDIPEGYSVSREKKERFSLILESASTNQTSMYLCASSFGWLAGGGPGDSTDTQYFGPGTRLTVL.

This clone showed up just once. The chain employs TRBV18 and TRBJ1-4; D remains unclear. Germline-derived CDR1 and CDR2 are KGHSH and LQKENI. The V end was cut by 2 bases, the J end by 3 bases, with 7 bases between. The CDR3 totals 14 residues. In DNA form, the CDR3 reads TGTGCCAGCTCACCAGGGCAGTCTAATGAAAAACTGTTTTTT. It encodes CASSPGQSNEKLFF.

The V call is TRBV9, the J call TRBJ1-2; 7 bases line up with TRBD1. CDR1 and CDR2 from the germline V gene are SGDLS and YYNGEE. There are 14 residues in the CDR3. The trim removed 4 bases at V and 5 bases at J, leaving 8 bases unmatched. DNA of the CDR3: TGTGCCAGCAGCCCTCGACAGGGTAAGTATGGCTACACCTTC. As protein: CASSPRQGKYGYTF. Full variable domain (outside the CDR3, taken from reference TRBV9 and TRBJ1-2): DSGVTQTPKHLITATGQRVTLRCSPRSGDLSVYWYQQSLDQGLQFLIQYYNGEERAKGNILERFSAQQFPDLHSELNLSSLELGDSALYFCASSPRQGKYGYTFGSGTRLTVV.

V is TRBV9 and J is TRBJ1-1; the D is unclear. V was clipped by 0 bases and J by 2 bases, with 5 bases between them. The CDR3 extends over 13 amino acids. The V gene's germline CDR1 is SGDLS and CDR2 YYNGEE. In DNA, the CDR3 is TGTGCCAGCAGCGTAGTTGATAACACTGAAGCTTTCTTT. The encoded protein is CASSVVDNTEAFF.

V is TRBV28 and J is TRBJ1-1, with 7 nucleotides matching TRBD1. The trim removed 4 bases at V and 1 base at J, leaving 0 bases unmatched. Germline values: CDR1 MDHEN, CDR2 SYDVKM. CDR3 length: 13 residues. CDR3 loop: CASSWTGNTEAFF. The DNA for the CDR3 is TGTGCCAGCAGTTGGACAGGGAACACTGAAGCTTTCTTT.

This chain uses TRBV4-1 with TRBJ2-3; perhaps D is TRBD1 or TRBD2 (6 bases each). CDR3 size: 19 residues. Per the germline V gene, CDR1 is MGHRA and CDR2 is YSYEKL. Trimming removed 1 base at V and 4 bases at J, with 24 bases between. CDR3 sequence (DNA): TGCGCCAGCAGCCAAGGAAGGGGGGTCGGGGGTATAGCCCCAGATACGCAGTATTTT. Its translation: CASSQGRGVGGIAPDTQYF.

The chain carries TRBV5-4 and TRBJ1-2; 9 positions agree with TRBD1. Germline CDR1 and CDR2: SGHNT and YYREEE (reference sequence). The junction had 9 bases not matched to a gene; V was cut back by 3 bases and J by 6 bases. The CDR3 extends over 15 amino acids. This CDR3 is CASSSPDRGRDGYTF. The CDR3, as DNA: TGTGCCAGCAGCTCACCGGACAGGGGCAGGGATGGCTACACCTTC.

The V gene is TRBV11-2, the J gene TRBJ2-5; 7 positions agree with TRBD1. With 5 bases clipped from V and 1 base from J, the junction kept 4 bases outside the gene matches. CDR3 size: 14 residues. Germline V gives CDR1 SGHAT, CDR2 FQNNGV. CDR3 loop: CASSNRDSQETQYF. CDR3 nucleotide sequence: TGTGCCAGCAGCAACCGGGACAGCCAAGAGACCCAGTACTTC.

This rearrangement joins TRBV3-1 (or the pseudogene TRBV3-2) to TRBJ2-1; TRBD2 aligns across 11 bases. The CDR3 spans 17 residues. CDR1 is LGHDT and CDR2 is YNNKEL in the germline V gene (reference sequence). The trim removed 1 base at V and 6 bases at J, leaving 8 bases unmatched. CDR3 nucleotide sequence: TGTGCCAGCAGCCAAGTTCTATGGGGGACTAGCGGCAATGAGCAGTTCTTC. This translates into CASSQVLWGTSGNEQFF.

The J gene is TRBJ1-1, the V gene TRBV7-6; D might be TRBD1 (5 bases). Trimming pared 5 bases from V and 5 bases from J, leaving 15 bases between. Germline-derived CDR1 and CDR2 are SGHVS and FNYEAQ. This CDR3 is built from 14 residues. The chain's CDR3 is CASSRDLGGTEAFF. The CDR3 DNA reads TGTGCCAGCAGCCGGGACCTCGGTGGGACTGAAGCTTTCTTT.

The rearrangement uses TRBV5-1 and TRBJ2-2; D possibly corresponds to TRBD1 (6 bases). The V and J ends lost 3 bases and 1 base respectively, with 7 bases between them. In germline, CDR1 is SGHRS, CDR2 YFSETQ. The CDR3 consists of 14 residues. This CDR3 reads CASSSQGNTGELFF. CDR3 nucleotide sequence: TGCGCCAGCAGCTCACAGGGGAACACCGGGGAGCTGTTTTTT.

This clone was detected a few times. The rearrangement uses TRBV5-1 and TRBJ1-2; D unclear. V lost 0 bases and J 2 bases, leaving 11 bases between the germline ends. The CDR3 has 15 residues. CDR1 SGHRS and CDR2 YFSETQ come from the germline V gene. For the CDR3, the DNA is TGCGCCAGCAGCTTGGGGTCCGTGACAAACTATGGCTACACCTTC. Translating gives CASSLGSVTNYGYTF.

This clone was recorded once. The rearrangement joins TRBV6-4 to TRBJ2-2; the D is unclear. The CDR3 length is 15 residues. CDR1 MRHNA and CDR2 SNTAGT come from the germline V gene. Trimming took off 7 bases at V and 4 bases at J, with 16 bases between the two ends. The CDR3 DNA is TGTGCCAGCATCCGGCCCCCCGGTGGCACCGGGGAGCTGTTTTTT. This translates into CASIRPPGGTGELFF.

This sequence joins TRBV6-1 and TRBJ1-6; 7 nucleotides line up with TRBD1. Looked up from germline, CDR1 is MNHNS and CDR2 is SASEGT. The CDR3 sequence is 16 residues long. V shed 4 bases, J shed 5 bases, and the junction held 8 bases outside the gene matches. Here the CDR3 reads CASSAQAGTDNSPLHF. CDR3 DNA: TGTGCCAGCAGTGCCCAAGCCGGGACAGATAATTCACCCCTCCACTTT.

This clone was seen repeatedly, ten times or more. The chain is built from TRBV9 and TRBJ1-4; tentative D call: TRBD1 (5 bases). Germline V CDR1 and CDR2: SGDLS, YYNGEE. V shed 3 bases and J shed 10 bases, with 19 bases lying between them. This CDR3 contains 15 residues. CDR3 nucleotide sequence: TGTGCCAGCAGCGGAGGACGAGGGGACCTGGGAAAACTGTTTTTT. Residues: CASSGGRGDLGKLFF.